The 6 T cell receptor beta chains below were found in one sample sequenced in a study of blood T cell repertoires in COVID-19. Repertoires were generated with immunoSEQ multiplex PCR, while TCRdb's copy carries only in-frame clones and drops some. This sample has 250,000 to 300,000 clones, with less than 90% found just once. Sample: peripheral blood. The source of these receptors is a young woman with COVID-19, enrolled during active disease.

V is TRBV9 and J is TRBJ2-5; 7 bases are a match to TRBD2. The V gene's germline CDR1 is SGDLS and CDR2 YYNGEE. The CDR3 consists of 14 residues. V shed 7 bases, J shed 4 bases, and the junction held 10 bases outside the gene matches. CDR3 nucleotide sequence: TGTGCCAGCTCGGCTAGACTAGCCTCAGAGACCCAGTACTTC. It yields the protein CASSARLASETQYF.

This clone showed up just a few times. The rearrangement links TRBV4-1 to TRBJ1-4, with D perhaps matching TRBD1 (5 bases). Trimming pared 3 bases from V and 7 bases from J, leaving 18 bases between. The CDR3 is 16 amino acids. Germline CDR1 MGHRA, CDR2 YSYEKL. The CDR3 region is CASSQLKKGRGEKLFF. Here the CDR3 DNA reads TGCGCCAGCAGCCAGCTAAAGAAGGGAAGGGGTGAAAAACTGTTTTTT.

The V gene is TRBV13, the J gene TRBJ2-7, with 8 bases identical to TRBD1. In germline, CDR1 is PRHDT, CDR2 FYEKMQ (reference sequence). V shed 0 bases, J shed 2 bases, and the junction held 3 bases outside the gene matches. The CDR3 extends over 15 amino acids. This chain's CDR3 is CASSLGRDRPYEQYF. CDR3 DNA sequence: TGTGCCAGCAGCTTAGGACGGGACAGGCCCTACGAGCAGTACTTC.

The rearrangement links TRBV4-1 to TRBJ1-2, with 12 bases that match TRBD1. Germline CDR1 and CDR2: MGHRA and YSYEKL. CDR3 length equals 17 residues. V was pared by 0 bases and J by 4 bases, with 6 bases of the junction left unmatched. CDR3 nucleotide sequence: TGCGCCAGCAGCCAAGATGGGACAGGGGGCGGTGGCTATGGCTACACCTTC. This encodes CASSQDGTGGGGYGYTF.

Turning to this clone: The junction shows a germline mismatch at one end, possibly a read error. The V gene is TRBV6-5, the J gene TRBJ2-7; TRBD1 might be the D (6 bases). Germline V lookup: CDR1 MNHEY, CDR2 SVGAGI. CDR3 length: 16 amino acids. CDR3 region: CASSYTPKRQRTVGFF. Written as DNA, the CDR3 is TGTGCCAGCAGTTATACCCCGAAACGCCAAAGGACAGTCGGTTTCTTC.

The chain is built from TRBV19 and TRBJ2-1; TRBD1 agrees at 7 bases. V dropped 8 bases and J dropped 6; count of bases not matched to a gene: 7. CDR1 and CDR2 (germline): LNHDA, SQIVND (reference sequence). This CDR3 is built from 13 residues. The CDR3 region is CASGQAWGNEQFF. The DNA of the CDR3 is TGTGCCAGTGGACAGGCCTGGGGCAATGAGCAGTTCTTC.